This TCR beta chain came from a study of blood T cell repertoires in COVID-19. Study summary: Both acute and convalescent COVID-19 samples were obtained from the United States, Italy and Spain.

Resolution of symptoms, clearance, or two negative PCRs was present in recovered Cohort 3 donors. In the source study's methods: The assay estimated nucleated cells by amplifying reference gene primers. Some clones are missing from TCRdb's copy, which holds only in-frame ones; the method was immunoSEQ multiplex PCR. The V and J calls and clone size come from that table; D and trimming were worked out from the DNA. In the table there are 490,000 or so clones, roughly 88% of which are singletons. V lost 6 bases and J lost 0, with 13 bases in between. The CDR3 runs 15 residues. Germline loops: CDR1 MDHEN, CDR2 SYDVKM.

Sequenced: PBMCs or T cells enriched from blood (not recorded which). The chain links TRBV28 to TRBJ2-3; D possibly corresponds to TRBD2 (6 bases). The clonotype originates from a middle-aged woman who had recovered from COVID-19. CDR3 nucleotides: TGTGCCAGCAGCCACGGGACTGGGAGCACAGATACGCAGTATTTT. Its protein product is CASSHGTGSTDTQYF.